The 26 T cell receptor beta chains in this list originate from one sample, sequenced in a study of shared clonotypes between healthy human individuals. Generated by immunoSEQ multiplex PCR, the TCRdb table keeps only in-frame clones and is missing some. The sample lists a few million clones, over 85% occurring once. The sample was naive CD4+ T cells sorted from blood. The sample's subset: CD45RA+ positively selected. The receptors stem from a man younger than 30 in good health.

Note on this clone: The same CDR3 also results from other DNA sequences found in this sample. This rearrangement joins TRBV18 to TRBJ2-5; D is uncertain. V was trimmed by 1 base and J by 4 bases, leaving 4 bases between them. This CDR3 has 12 residues. Germline V CDR1 and CDR2: KGHSH, LQKENI. The CDR3 region is CASSPLGETQYF. CDR3 DNA sequence: TGTGCCAGCTCACCACTGGGAGAGACCCAGTACTTC. The entire variable domain, with the rest obtained from reference TRBV18 and TRBJ2-5, is as follows: NAGVMQNPRHLVRRRGQEARLRCSPMKGHSHVYWYRQLPEEGLKFMVYLQKENIIDESGMPKERFSAEFPKEGPSILRIQQVVRGDSAAYFCASSPLGETQYFGPGTRLLVL.

This clone was counted a single time. The chain uses TRBV10-3 and TRBJ2-7; TRBD2 matches 12 bases. The germline V gene encodes CDR1 ENHRY and CDR2 SYGVKD. The V gene end was trimmed by 4 bases and the J gene end by 3 bases; junction bases not matched to a gene: 16. This CDR3 spans 19 amino acids. CDR3 in amino acids: CAISGPRTSGVHPLYEQYF. CDR3 bases: TGTGCCATCAGTGGACCCCGGACTAGCGGGGTTCATCCCCTCTACGAGCAGTACTTC.

The rearrangement joins TRBV10-3 to TRBJ2-5; D gene uncertain. Germline V gene lookup returns CDR1 ENHRY and CDR2 SYGVKD. The CDR3 spans 12 residues. Trimming pared 3 bases from V and 2 bases from J, leaving 4 bases between. CDR3 sequence: CAISDLQETQYF. The CDR3 DNA reads as TGTGCCATCAGTGACCTACAAGAGACCCAGTACTTC.

The V gene is TRBV9, the J gene TRBJ1-2; a weak D match, TRBD1 (5 bases). From germline, CDR1 is SGDLS and CDR2 YYNGEE. The CDR3 covers 15 residues. V was clipped by 4 bases and J by 4 bases, with 17 bases between them. CDR3 DNA sequence: TGTGCCAGCAGCCCCTCGGGGGGTTGGGCCTATGGCTACACCTTC. As protein: CASSPSGGWAYGYTF.

The rearrangement uses TRBV9 and TRBJ2-1; TRBD2 agrees at 9 bases. This CDR3 is built from 16 residues. Germline CDR1 is SGDLS and CDR2 is YYNGEE. J gave up 5 bases and V 3 bases, and 9 bases lay outside the gene matches. The chain's CDR3 is CASSAPTSGGHNEQFF. CDR3 bases: TGTGCCAGCAGCGCACCGACTAGCGGTGGGCACAATGAGCAGTTCTTC. The full variable domain, with the rest looked up from reference TRBV9 and TRBJ2-1, is DSGVTQTPKHLITATGQRVTLRCSPRSGDLSVYWYQQSLDQGLQFLIQYYNGEERAKGNILERFSAQQFPDLHSELNLSSLELGDSALYFCASSAPTSGGHNEQFFGPGTRLTVL.

The chain couples TRBV6-1 to TRBJ1-3, with 8 bases that match TRBD1. After removal of 6 bases from V and 1 base from J, the junction contained 2 bases not matched to a gene. Germline lookup yields CDR1 MNHNS and CDR2 SASEGT. The CDR3 runs 14 residues. The CDR3 sequence: CASRNRGSGNTIYF. CDR3 DNA sequence: TGTGCCAGCAGAAACAGGGGGTCTGGAAACACCATATATTTT.

This clone is a singleton in its sample. This chain uses TRBV19 with TRBJ2-5; D is undetermined. The CDR3 length is 14 residues. Trimming pared 0 bases from V and 4 bases from J, leaving 9 bases between. Germline CDR1 LNHDA, CDR2 SQIVND (reference sequence). CDR3 nucleotide sequence: TGTGCCAGTAGTATAGATCGAGTAGGAGAGACCCAGTACTTC. Protein sequence: CASSIDRVGETQYF.

This chain connects TRBV7-8 to TRBJ2-2, with 8 bases fitting TRBD2. The CDR3 spans 15 residues. Germline CDR1 SGHVS, CDR2 FQNEAQ. Unmatched junction bases numbered 6, after V lost 3 bases and J lost 6 bases. CDR3 in amino acids: CASSFYGGAPGELFF. DNA of the CDR3: TGTGCCAGCAGCTTCTACGGGGGGGCCCCCGGGGAGCTGTTTTTT.

The table lists this clone with a count of one. J is TRBJ1-3 and V is TRBV5-6; D possibly corresponds to TRBD1 (6 bases). CDR3 size: 15 residues. CDR1 and CDR2 from the germline V gene are SGHDT and YYEEEE. Trimming left V 5 bases short and J 0 bases short, with 12 bases between. The CDR3 sequence is CASRLGARSGNTIYF. Here the CDR3 DNA reads TGTGCCAGCAGACTGGGGGCCCGCTCTGGAAACACCATATATTTT.

This sequence joins TRBV6-6 and TRBJ1-2; 7 bases match TRBD1. The V gene's germline CDR1 is MNHNY and CDR2 SVGAGI (reference sequence). This CDR3 has 14 amino acids. After removal of 7 bases from V and 5 bases from J, the junction contained 10 bases not matched to a gene. In DNA, the CDR3 is TGTGCCAGCACCCAGGGACAGTCGGGGTATGGCTACACCTTC. It encodes CASTQGQSGYGYTF.

This clone was counted a single time. Other DNA sequences in this sample translate to the same CDR3. The chain couples TRBV18 to TRBJ1-2; 9 nucleotides match TRBD1. The length of the CDR3 is 15 residues. V lost 3 bases, J lost 4 bases, and 6 bases stayed unmatched. Germline assignment: CDR1 KGHSH and CDR2 LQKENI. Here the CDR3 reads CASSPPGQGSYGYTF. CDR3 nucleotide sequence: TGTGCCAGCTCACCCCCGGGACAGGGATCCTATGGCTACACCTTC. Complete variable domain (other parts from reference TRBV18 and TRBJ1-2): NAGVMQNPRHLVRRRGQEARLRCSPMKGHSHVYWYRQLPEEGLKFMVYLQKENIIDESGMPKERFSAEFPKEGPSILRIQQVVRGDSAAYFCASSPPGQGSYGYTFGSGTRLTVV.

This clone has just a few counts. The V and J genes are TRBV6-6 and TRBJ1-5, with D perhaps TRBD1 (6 bases). This CDR3 has 14 amino acids. The germline gives CDR1 MNHNY, CDR2 SVGAGI (reference sequence). V lost 6 bases, J lost 5 bases, and 14 bases lay in between. CDR3 protein: CASSKHEGDQPQHF. In nucleotides, the CDR3 is TGTGCCAGCAGCAAACATGAGGGGGATCAGCCCCAGCATTTT.

This CDR3 reads CASTKDWNYGYTF. As DNA, the CDR3 is TGTGCCAGCACCAAGGACTGGAACTATGGCTACACCTTC. This rearrangement joins TRBV7-2 to TRBJ1-2; D call uncertain. In germline, CDR1 is SGHTA, CDR2 FQGNSA. Trimming took 7 bases from V and 2 from J, leaving 11 bases between them. The CDR3 covers 13 residues.

The chain employs TRBV6-1 and TRBJ2-2; the D gene is possibly TRBD1 (5 bases). CDR1 and CDR2 (germline): MNHNS, SASEGT. This CDR3 spans 13 amino acids. Trimming shortened V by 10 bases and J by 9 bases, and 18 bases separated the two germline ends. CDR3 residues: CATRQPTPRELFF. The CDR3 DNA reads TGTGCCACTAGACAGCCCACGCCGCGGGAGCTGTTTTTT.

This clone occurred a few times. The chain employs TRBV5-1 and TRBJ2-3, with 7 bases aligning to TRBD2. The germline V gene has CDR1 SGHRS and CDR2 YFSETQ. Trimming removed 4 bases from V and 0 bases from J; junction bases left unmatched: 2. The CDR3 runs to 14 residues. In nucleotides, the CDR3 is TGCGCCAGCAGCCAGACTAGCAGCACAGATACGCAGTATTTT. Protein product: CASSQTSSTDTQYF.

CDR3 protein: CASSLAGYPTGELFF. The CDR3 DNA reads as TGTGCCAGCAGCTTAGCGGGCTACCCCACCGGGGAGCTGTTTTTT. This chain uses TRBV7-2 with TRBJ2-2, with D unresolved. The CDR3 sequence is 15 residues long. Looked up from germline, CDR1 is SGHTA and CDR2 is FQGNSA. V lost 0 bases and J lost 4, with 9 bases in between.

V is TRBV29-1 and J is TRBJ2-5; D remains ambiguous. Germline values: CDR1 SQVTM, CDR2 ANQGSEA. The V end lost 5 bases, the J end lost 0 bases, and 4 bases lay between the germline ends. The length of the CDR3 is 11 residues. CDR3 sequence: CSVQNQETQYF. CDR3 nucleotide sequence: TGCAGCGTTCAGAACCAAGAGACCCAGTACTTC.

The V gene is TRBV19, the J gene TRBJ1-1, with 10 bases aligning to TRBD1. After removal of 5 bases from V and 1 base from J, the junction contained 4 bases not matched to a gene. The CDR3 loop spans 15 amino acids. The V gene's germline CDR1 is LNHDA and CDR2 SQIVND (reference sequence). The CDR3 bases are TGTGCCAGTAGTCCCCGACAGGGGGCGAACACTGAAGCTTTCTTT. Translating gives CASSPRQGANTEAFF.

This clone was seen a single time. The same CDR3 also results from other DNA sequences found in this sample. V and J are TRBV6-1 and TRBJ2-7; D unclear. V was trimmed by 2 bases and J by 3 bases, leaving 5 bases between them. CDR1 and CDR2 (germline): MNHNS, SASEGT. CDR3 length equals 12 residues. In nucleotides, the CDR3 is TGTGCCAGCAGTGAAAGAGGCTACGAGCAGTACTTC. Encoded protein: CASSERGYEQYF.

This sequence joins TRBV6-6 and TRBJ2-7, with D tentatively TRBD1 or TRBD2 (6 bases each). The CDR3 sequence is 13 residues long. V was shortened by 6 bases and J by 0 bases, with 9 bases between the two germline ends. Per germline, CDR1 MNHNY and CDR2 SVGAGI (reference sequence). The CDR3 DNA follows: TGTGCCAGCAGGGCGGGACACTCCTACGAGCAGTACTTC. Protein: CASRAGHSYEQYF.

V is TRBV6-1 and J is TRBJ2-3, with 9 bases aligning to TRBD1. V was clipped by 4 bases and J by 5 bases; unmatched bases: 4. CDR1 and CDR2 from the germline V gene are MNHNS and SASEGT. The CDR3 loop spans 14 amino acids. For the CDR3, the DNA is TGTGCCAGCAGTGGGTGGACAGGGGAAGATACGCAGTATTTT. Its translation: CASSGWTGEDTQYF.

The chain couples TRBV7-8 to TRBJ1-2, with D unresolved. The length of the CDR3 is 15 residues. The V gene's germline CDR1 is SGHVS and CDR2 FQNEAQ. V was clipped by 1 base and J by 0 bases, with 9 bases between them. CDR3 loop: CASSLDYSPNYGYTF. Here the CDR3 DNA reads TGTGCCAGCAGCTTAGACTACAGCCCTAACTATGGCTACACCTTC.

In the case of this clone: This sample also contains other DNA sequences that code for the same CDR3. The chain joins TRBV7-2 to TRBJ2-7; 8 nucleotides line up with TRBD1. V was pared by 5 bases and J by 3 bases, with 3 bases of the junction left unmatched. Per the germline V gene, CDR1 is SGHTA and CDR2 is FQGNSA. The CDR3 covers 13 residues. The CDR3 nucleotides read TGTGCCAGCAGCCTGGACAGGGTCTACGAGCAGTACTTC. Translation gives CASSLDRVYEQYF.

V is TRBV19 and J is TRBJ2-5; TRBD2 aligns across 13 bases. V dropped 7 bases and J dropped 8; count of bases not matched to a gene: 4. CDR1 is LNHDA and CDR2 is SQIVND in the germline V gene (reference sequence). The CDR3 contains 13 residues. The CDR3 loop is CASTGLAGTTQYF. In nucleotides, the CDR3 is TGTGCCAGTACGGGACTAGCGGGAACAACCCAGTACTTC.

The sample holds one count of this clone. The chain has TRBV10-2 and TRBJ1-6; the match to TRBD1 covers 11 bases. Trimming took 4 bases from V and 0 from J; bases not matched to a gene: 5. The CDR3 runs to 18 residues. The germline V gene has CDR1 WSHSY and CDR2 SAAADI. The CDR3 bases are TGCGCCAGCAGTGGGGGACAGGGGGTTAGCTCCTATAATTCACCCCTCCACTTT. This encodes CASSGGQGVSSYNSPLHF.

The V call is TRBV5-1, the J call TRBJ2-7, with D perhaps being TRBD1 or TRBD2 (5 bases each). Trimming removed 4 bases at V and 4 bases at J, with 15 bases between. Germline V gene lookup returns CDR1 SGHRS and CDR2 YFSETQ. This CDR3 has 14 residues. Here the CDR3 DNA reads TGCGCCAGCAGCACCGAGGGACGCCTTTACGAGCAGTACTTC. This encodes CASSTEGRLYEQYF.